Reported below is one T cell receptor (beta chain). It lacks a known antigen. No much larger clone is present one base from it, and per-base qualities are unavailable. The record originates from a study of blood T cell repertoires in COVID-19 (dated by TCRdb to the early 2020s). Regarding the complete study: Samples covering the acute and convalescent phases of COVID-19 were provided by collaborators in the United States, Italy and Spain. The material from the prospective study consisted of cDNA or gDNA derived from T cells, B-cell-depleted T cells, or PBMCs. Deeply sampled blood TCRbeta repertoires from subjects exposed to, actively infected with, or recovered from COVID-19 were included in the dataset. The repertoires were released in a freely available public database meant as a resource for research on the immune response to SARS-CoV-2. Samples came from the ongoing ImmuneRACE study (first 160 participants) plus 1,254 subjects from 6 global collaborators. A de-identified subject ID, COVID-19 status, age in years and sex were almost always included in the sample metadata. Where HLA class I and class II types were available, the types were taken from metadata supplied by the sample provider, not from assay-based typing.

The CDR3 starts with the cysteine, ends with the phenylalanine, and has 13 residues. The DNA shown is the 39-base CDR3, in frame from base 1. Trimming removed 6 bases from V and 5 bases from J; the gene matches leave 5 bases unexplained. On the study overall, not on this receptor specifically: How much clinical and demographic metadata was included differed by source and by participant, and the metadata was provided uncurated.

Collaborating institutions collected whole blood in K2EDTA tubes following their own protocols. For TCRbeta analysis, collaborator samples were shipped as frozen whole blood, as isolated PBMCs, or as DNA extracted from either sample type. TCRbeta CDR3 regions were amplified from genomic DNA by means of the immunoSEQ Assay, a bias-controlled multiplex PCR. The paper's data handling went like this. Within the assay, amplification of reference gene primers was used to estimate how many nucleated cells each sample contained. Sequence reads were collapsed and filtered to measure the absolute abundance of every unique TCRbeta CDR3 rearrangement. For each sample, productive Simpson clonality was calculated by taking the square root of Simpson's diversity index across productive rearrangements. TCRdb mirrors the immuneACCESS table, restricted to in-frame sequences. Some clones are absent from its copies; in checked studies, under half trace to an unresolved V gene, and the reason for the others is unknown. V, J and clone size are those of that table, while D and trimming were read from the DNA. The sample profile shows a few hundred thousand clones; around 90% of them were found once. Jointly, the top ten make up approximately 3% of the sample.

Rearrangement joined TRBV12-3 or TRBV12-4 to TRBJ2-5; 8 central bases correspond to TRBD2. What was sequenced was peripheral blood. The sequence was collected from a man between 60 and 70 years old with acute or convalescent COVID-19. CDR3 region: CASRRGAEETQYF. The DNA is TGTGCCAGCAGGCGGGGGGCCGAGGAGACCCAGTACTTC.